Included here is one T cell receptor beta chain sequence, with context. Authors' processing steps: Amplification of reference gene primers provided the estimated nucleated cell counts. The table came from immunoSEQ multiplex PCR; TCRdb's copy has only in-frame clones and leaves some out. The DNA gave D and trimming, while V, J and clone size come from that table. The top ten hold around 10% of the sample, which has under 130,000 clones, roughly 76% seen once. The data belong to a study of blood T cell repertoires in COVID-19. Study summary: Donors in the United States, Italy and Spain gave samples during acute or convalescent COVID-19.

Germline CDR1 reads SGHDT; CDR2 reads YYEEEE. The CDR3 covers 16 residues. The J segment lost 1 base and the V segment lost 0 bases, leaving 2 bases of the junction unmatched. The TCR originated in a woman in her 70s with acute or convalescent COVID-19. This sequence joins TRBV5-6 and TRBJ2-2, with TRBD1 identical over 8 bases. Sequencing used peripheral blood. CDR3 DNA sequence: TGTGCCAGCAGCTTGGGGACAGGGAGGAACACCGGGGAGCTGTTTTTT. Translating gives CASSLGTGRNTGELFF.